These 10 T cell receptor beta chains came from one sample sequenced in a study of T-cell memory formation after mild COVID-19. One entry per CDR3 protein results from TCRdb running MiXCR on the 5' RACE reads. The sample comprises 350,000 to 500,000 distinct CDR3 sequences, 15% to 20% of which are singletons, and roughly 8% rests with the top ten. Sample: PBMCs or a T cell subset sorted from them (not recorded which). The receptor set was obtained from an adult woman who had mild COVID-19 (a few samples of this study predate the infection). Cell type and time point are not known.

The sample holds a few counts of this clonotype. The chain uses TRBV7-8 and TRBJ1-1, with D possibly matching TRBD1 (6 bases). The germline V gene encodes CDR1 SGHVS and CDR2 FQNEAQ. V lost 4 bases to trimming and J lost 4 bases, with 16 bases between them. The length of the CDR3 is 15 residues. CDR3 protein: CASSSQGRSRTEAFF. CDR3 coding DNA: TGTGCCAGCAGCTCCCAGGGGCGGTCTCGCACTGAAGCTTTCTTT.

This clonotype was seen a few times. The chain is built from TRBV4-1 and TRBJ2-6; D uncertain. CDR1 and CDR2 from the germline V gene are MGHRA and YSYEKL. Trimming shortened V by 1 base and J by 3 bases, and 7 bases separated the two germline ends. The CDR3 consists of 15 residues. The CDR3 reads CASSQVWGGANVLTF. DNA for the CDR3: TGCGCCAGCAGCCAAGTCTGGGGTGGGGCCAACGTCCTGACTTTC.

The chain is built from TRBV7-8 and TRBJ2-1; D is ambiguous. Germline CDR1 and CDR2: SGHVS and FQNEAQ. This CDR3 has 12 residues. The V gene lost 5 bases and the J gene lost 11 bases, with 13 bases spanning the gap. DNA of the CDR3: TGTGCCAGCAGCGCCGATGGGTGGAAGCAGTTCTTC. It codes for CASSADGWKQFF. The full variable domain, in which reference TRBV7-8 and TRBJ2-1 provide the parts outside the CDR3, is GAGVSQSPRYKVAKRGQDVALRCDPISGHVSLFWYQQALGQGPEFLTYFQNEAQLDKSGLPSDRFFAERPEGSVSTLKIQRTQQEDSAVYLCASSADGWKQFFGPGTRLTVL.

V gene TRBV19 combines with J gene TRBJ2-5; possibly TRBD1 or TRBD2 for D (5 bases each). The CDR3 has 16 residues. The V gene lost 2 bases and the J gene lost 5 bases, with 18 bases spanning the gap. Germline CDR1 reads LNHDA; CDR2 reads SQIVND (reference sequence). This CDR3 is CASSIHFPGRGETQYF. DNA for the CDR3: TGTGCCAGTAGTATACACTTCCCAGGGAGAGGCGAGACCCAGTACTTC.

This clonotype has a handful of counts. The CDR3 sequence is CASSFIRGFEAFF. CDR3 in DNA: TGTGCCAGCAGTTTCATCAGGGGGTTTGAAGCTTTCTTT. The rearrangement joins TRBV12-3 or TRBV12-4 to TRBJ1-1; 7 bases align to TRBD1. The V gene end was trimmed by 3 bases and the J gene end by 7 bases; junction bases not matched to a gene: 5. The CDR3 runs 13 residues.

This chain uses TRBV5-1 with TRBJ1-1; possibly TRBD1 for D (6 bases). V dropped 0 bases and J dropped 1 base, with 16 bases sitting between them. This CDR3 is built from 17 residues. Germline CDR1 SGHRS, CDR2 YFSETQ. CDR3 protein: CASSLALSTGENTEAFF. The CDR3 DNA reads as TGCGCCAGCAGCTTGGCCCTCTCGACAGGCGAGAACACTGAAGCTTTCTTT.

This clonotype was detected many times. The V and J genes are TRBV5-1 and TRBJ2-7; 9 bases align to TRBD1. Germline loops: CDR1 SGHRS, CDR2 YFSETQ. The CDR3 totals 16 residues. Losses at the gene ends were 4 bases for V and 0 bases for J; bases not matched to a gene: 8. CDR3 DNA: TGCGCCAGCAGCACGGGACAGGGCCGACCCTCCTACGAGCAGTACTTC. Translated, it gives CASSTGQGRPSYEQYF.

The rearrangement uses TRBV27 and TRBJ2-7; weak D call: TRBD2 (6 bases). V lost 5 bases to trimming and J lost 2 bases, with 19 bases between them. CDR1 is MNHEY, CDR2 SMNVEV, per germline (reference sequence). The CDR3 totals 16 residues. The CDR3 DNA is TGTGCCAGCAGTCCCCCCCCGGGGGTAACACCCTACGAGCAGTACTTC. Translation: CASSPPPGVTPYEQYF.

The CDR3 loop reads CATSDSGAGNQPQHF. CDR3 DNA: TGTGCCACCAGTGATTCGGGTGCGGGCAATCAGCCCCAGCATTTT. The chain carries TRBV24-1 and TRBJ1-5; D is undetermined. V gave up 2 bases and J gave up 2 bases, with 9 bases separating them. The CDR3 is 15 residues long. Germline-derived CDR1 and CDR2 are KGHDR and SFDVKD.

This clonotype has at least ten counts. The chain couples TRBV24-1 to TRBJ2-7, with D perhaps being TRBD1 or TRBD2 (5 bases each). Trimming removed 4 bases from V and 7 bases from J, with 19 bases in between. CDR1 KGHDR and CDR2 SFDVKD come from the germline V gene. The CDR3 is 15 amino acids. The CDR3 DNA is TGTGCCACCAGTGAGTCCGGGACCCCTTCATGGGAGCAGTACTTC. Encoded protein: CATSESGTPSWEQYF.